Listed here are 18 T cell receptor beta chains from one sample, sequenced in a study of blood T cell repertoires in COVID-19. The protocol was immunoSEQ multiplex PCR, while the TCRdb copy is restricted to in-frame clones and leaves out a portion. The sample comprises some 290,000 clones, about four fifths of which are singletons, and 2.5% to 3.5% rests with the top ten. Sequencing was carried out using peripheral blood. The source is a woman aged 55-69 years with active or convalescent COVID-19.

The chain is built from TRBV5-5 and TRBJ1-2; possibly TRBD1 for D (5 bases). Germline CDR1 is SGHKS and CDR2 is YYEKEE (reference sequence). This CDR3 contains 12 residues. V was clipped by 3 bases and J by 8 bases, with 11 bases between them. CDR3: CASSSGRGGYTF. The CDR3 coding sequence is TGTGCCAGCAGCTCTGGGAGGGGAGGCTACACCTTC.

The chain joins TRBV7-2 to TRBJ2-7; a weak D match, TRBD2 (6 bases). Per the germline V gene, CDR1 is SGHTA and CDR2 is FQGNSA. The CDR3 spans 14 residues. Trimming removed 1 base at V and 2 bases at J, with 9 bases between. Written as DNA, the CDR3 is TGTGCCAGCAGCTTAGGGACTATCCCCTACGAGCAGTACTTC. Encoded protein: CASSLGTIPYEQYF.

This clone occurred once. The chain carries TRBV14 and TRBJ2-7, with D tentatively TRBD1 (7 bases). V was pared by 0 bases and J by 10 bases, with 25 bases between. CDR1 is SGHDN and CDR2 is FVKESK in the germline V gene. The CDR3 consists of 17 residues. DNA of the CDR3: TGTGCCAGCAGCCAAGAGAGTTCAGGGGGGCCATGGTCCCAACAGTACTTC. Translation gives CASSQESSGGPWSQQYF.

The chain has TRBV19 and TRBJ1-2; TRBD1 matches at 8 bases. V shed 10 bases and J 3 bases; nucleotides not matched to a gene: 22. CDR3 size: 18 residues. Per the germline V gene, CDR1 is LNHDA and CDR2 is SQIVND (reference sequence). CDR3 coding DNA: TGTGCCACTATGCCCTCGGGCAGGGGGCTAGGGGCGGACTATGGCTACACCTTC. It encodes CATMPSGRGLGADYGYTF.

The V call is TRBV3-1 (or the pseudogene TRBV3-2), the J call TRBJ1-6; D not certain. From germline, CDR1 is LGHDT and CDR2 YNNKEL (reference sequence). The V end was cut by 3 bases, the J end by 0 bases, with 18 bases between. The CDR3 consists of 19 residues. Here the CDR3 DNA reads TGTGCCAGCAGCCAGAATATGGGCGAGGGCAGCTCCTATAATTCACCCCTCCACTTT. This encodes CASSQNMGEGSSYNSPLHF.

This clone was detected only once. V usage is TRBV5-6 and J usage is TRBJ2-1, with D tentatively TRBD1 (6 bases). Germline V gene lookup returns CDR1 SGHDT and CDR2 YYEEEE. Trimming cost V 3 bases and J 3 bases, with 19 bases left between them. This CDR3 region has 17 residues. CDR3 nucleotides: TGTGCCAGCAGCTCGCCGACGACAGGAGAAAACTACAATGAGCAGTTCTTC. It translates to CASSSPTTGENYNEQFF.

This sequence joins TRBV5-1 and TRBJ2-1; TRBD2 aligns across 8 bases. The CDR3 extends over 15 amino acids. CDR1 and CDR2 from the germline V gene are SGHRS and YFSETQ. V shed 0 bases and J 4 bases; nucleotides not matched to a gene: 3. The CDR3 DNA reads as TGCGCCAGCAGCTTGGACCGGGGGGGATACAATGAGCAGTTCTTC. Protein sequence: CASSLDRGGYNEQFF.

In DNA, the CDR3 is TGTGCCAGCTCCTACCGGGAGGGTAGCAATCAGCCCCAGCATTTT. It encodes CASSYREGSNQPQHF. The chain uses TRBV18 and TRBJ1-5; D is undetermined. Germline CDR1 is KGHSH and CDR2 is LQKENI. The CDR3 runs to 15 residues. V dropped 6 bases and J dropped 0 bases, with 12 bases sitting between them.

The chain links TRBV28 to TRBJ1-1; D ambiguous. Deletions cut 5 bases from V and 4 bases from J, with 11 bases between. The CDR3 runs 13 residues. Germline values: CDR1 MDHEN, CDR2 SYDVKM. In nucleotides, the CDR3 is TGTGCCAGCAGTCTTACGGGGATCACTGAAGCTTTCTTT. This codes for CASSLTGITEAFF.

The CDR3: CASSAGLAGGISTDTQYF. Here the CDR3 DNA reads TGCGCCAGCAGCGCCGGACTAGCGGGGGGTATCAGCACAGATACGCAGTATTTT. The chain joins TRBV5-1 to TRBJ2-3, with 14 nucleotides matching TRBD2. The V gene's germline CDR1 is SGHRS and CDR2 YFSETQ. The CDR3 is 18 residues long. V lost 4 bases, J lost 0 bases, and 7 bases stayed unmatched.

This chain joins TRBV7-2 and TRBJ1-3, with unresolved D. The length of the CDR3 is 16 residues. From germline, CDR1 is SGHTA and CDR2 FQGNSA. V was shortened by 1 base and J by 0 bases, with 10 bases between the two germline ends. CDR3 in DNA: TGTGCCAGCAGCTTAGGGTTGACGGGCTCTGGAAACACCATATATTTT. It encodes CASSLGLTGSGNTIYF.

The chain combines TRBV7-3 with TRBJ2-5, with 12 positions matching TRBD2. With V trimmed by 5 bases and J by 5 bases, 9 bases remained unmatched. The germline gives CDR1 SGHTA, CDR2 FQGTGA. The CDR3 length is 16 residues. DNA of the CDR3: TGTGCCAGCAGCCCCCGGACTAGCGGGGAAGGGGAGACCCAGTACTTC. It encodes CASSPRTSGEGETQYF.

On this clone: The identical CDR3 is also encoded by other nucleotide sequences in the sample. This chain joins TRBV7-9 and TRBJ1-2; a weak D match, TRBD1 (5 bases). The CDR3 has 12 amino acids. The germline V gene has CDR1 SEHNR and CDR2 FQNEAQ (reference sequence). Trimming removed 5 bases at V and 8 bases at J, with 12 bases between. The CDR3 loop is CASSPTGDGYTF. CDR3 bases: TGTGCCAGCAGCCCCACGGGGGACGGCTACACCTTC.

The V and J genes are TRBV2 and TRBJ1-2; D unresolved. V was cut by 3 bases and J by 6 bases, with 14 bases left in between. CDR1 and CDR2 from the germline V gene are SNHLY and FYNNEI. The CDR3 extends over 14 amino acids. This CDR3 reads CASSEGTRLDGYTF. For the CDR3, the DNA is TGTGCCAGCAGTGAGGGCACACGGTTGGATGGCTACACCTTC.

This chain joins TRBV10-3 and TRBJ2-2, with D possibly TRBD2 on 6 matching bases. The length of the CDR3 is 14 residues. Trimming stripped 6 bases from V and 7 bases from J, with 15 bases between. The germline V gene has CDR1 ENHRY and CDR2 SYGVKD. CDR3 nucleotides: TGTGCCATCAGACCGGGACTCTCCGGCGGGGAGCTGTTTTTT. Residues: CAIRPGLSGGELFF.

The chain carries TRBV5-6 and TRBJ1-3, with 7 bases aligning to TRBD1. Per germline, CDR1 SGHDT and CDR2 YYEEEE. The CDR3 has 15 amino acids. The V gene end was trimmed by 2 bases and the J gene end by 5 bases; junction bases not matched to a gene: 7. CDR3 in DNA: TGTGCCAGCAGCTTTGTAGGGGGCCGGCGAAACACCATATATTTT. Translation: CASSFVGGRRNTIYF.

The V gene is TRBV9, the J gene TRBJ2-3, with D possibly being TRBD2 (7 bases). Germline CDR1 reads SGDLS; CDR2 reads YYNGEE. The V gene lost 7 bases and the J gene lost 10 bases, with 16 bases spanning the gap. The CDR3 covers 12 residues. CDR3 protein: CASGGGPQAQYF. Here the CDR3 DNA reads TGTGCCAGCGGCGGGGGCCCACAGGCGCAGTATTTT.

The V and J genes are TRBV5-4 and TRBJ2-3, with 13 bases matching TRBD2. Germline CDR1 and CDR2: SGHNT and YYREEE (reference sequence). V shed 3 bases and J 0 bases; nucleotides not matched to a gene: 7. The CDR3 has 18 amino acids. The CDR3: CASSSGLAGSTSTDTQYF. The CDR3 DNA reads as TGTGCCAGCAGCTCGGGACTAGCGGGGAGTACTAGCACAGATACGCAGTATTTT.